This T cell receptor beta chain was recovered during a study of identifying expanded T cells in peripheral blood. Regarding the study as a whole: Technical replicates showed approximately 1.2 changed clones; approximately two weeks about 16.4; four weeks 19.

In germline, CDR1 is MNHEY, CDR2 SMNVEV (reference sequence). V shed 2 bases, J shed 6 bases, and the junction held 7 bases outside the gene matches. CDR3 size: 15 residues. Healthy donors had no documented immune events, such as infections, while sampled. Using immunoSEQ multiplex PCR, the repertoire was profiled, and TCRdb retains in-frame clones only, with some absent. Of under 150,000 clones in the sample, 80% to 90% were seen once. As for this clone: Its antigen is not known.

The sequenced sample consisted of blood. The genes are TRBV27 and TRBJ2-3, with 8 positions matching TRBD1. The sequence came from a person between 18 and 75 years old in good health. The CDR3 is CASSLISGGADTQYF. The CDR3 coding sequence is TGTGCCAGCAGTTTAATCTCAGGGGGCGCCGATACGCAGTATTTT.